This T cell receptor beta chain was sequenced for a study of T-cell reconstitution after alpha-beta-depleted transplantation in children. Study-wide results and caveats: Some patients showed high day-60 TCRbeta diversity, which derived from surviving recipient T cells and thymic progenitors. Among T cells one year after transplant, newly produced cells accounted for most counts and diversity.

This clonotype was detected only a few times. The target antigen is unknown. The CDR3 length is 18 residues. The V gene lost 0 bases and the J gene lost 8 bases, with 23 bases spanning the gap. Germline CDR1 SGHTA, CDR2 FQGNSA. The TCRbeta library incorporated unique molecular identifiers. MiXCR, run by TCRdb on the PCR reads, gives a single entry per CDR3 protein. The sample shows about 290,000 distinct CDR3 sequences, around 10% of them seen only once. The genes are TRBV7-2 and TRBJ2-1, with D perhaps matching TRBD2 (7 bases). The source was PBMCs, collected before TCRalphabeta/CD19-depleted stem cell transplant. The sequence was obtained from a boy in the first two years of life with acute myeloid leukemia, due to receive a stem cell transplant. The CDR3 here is CASSLAYSGGGRLHEQFF. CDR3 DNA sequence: TGTGCCAGCAGCTTAGCGTACAGCGGCGGGGGCCGCCTCCATGAGCAGTTCTTC.